One and the same sample provided the 21 T cell receptor beta chains below, sequenced in a study of glioma-infiltrating T cells after dendritic cell vaccination. Profiling relied on immunoSEQ multiplex PCR, and the TCRdb table lists in-frame clones only, not all of them. This table holds more than 95,000 clones, roughly 76% found once. This material consisted of blood, taken before dendritic cell vaccination. The source is a human donor with glioblastoma.

The chain combines TRBV6-1 with TRBJ1-5; D remains ambiguous. Trimming pared 3 bases from V and 8 bases from J, leaving 5 bases between. The CDR3 contains 11 residues. CDR1 and CDR2 from the germline V gene are MNHNS and SASEGT. This CDR3 reads CASSDFEPQHF. CDR3 nucleotide sequence: TGTGCCAGCAGTGACTTTGAGCCCCAGCATTTT.

This clone has a handful of counts. The V gene is TRBV25-1, the J gene TRBJ2-3; D gene unclear. V lost 7 bases to trimming and J lost 1 base, with 9 bases between them. Germline CDR1 MGHDK, CDR2 SYGVNS. This CDR3 spans 13 amino acids. The CDR3 nucleotides are TGTGCCAGCAATCCTTCCCGCACAGATACGCAGTATTTT. Encoded protein: CASNPSRTDTQYF.

This clone was seen at least ten times. The chain recombines TRBV6-1 with TRBJ1-3; TRBD1 aligns across 7 bases. CDR1 and CDR2 from the germline V gene are MNHNS and SASEGT. Losses at the gene ends were 4 bases for V and 0 bases for J; bases not matched to a gene: 12. The CDR3 length is 18 residues. The CDR3 bases are TGTGCCAGCAGTGCCGGGACAGCGTTACCTACCTCTGGAAACACCATATATTTT. Protein sequence: CASSAGTALPTSGNTIYF.

The chain uses TRBV2 and TRBJ1-2, with no clear D. V was cut by 4 bases and J by 8 bases, with 11 bases left in between. Germline CDR1 reads SNHLY; CDR2 reads FYNNEI. This CDR3 contains 12 residues. In nucleotides, the CDR3 is TGTGCCAGCAGTGTCTCCCAGGTGGGCTACACCTTC. This sequence encodes CASSVSQVGYTF.

The rearrangement joins TRBV18 to TRBJ2-7; TRBD1 agrees at 10 bases. CDR1 and CDR2 from the germline V gene are KGHSH and LQKENI. V was pared by 6 bases and J by 7 bases, with 15 bases of the junction left unmatched. The CDR3 spans 16 residues. CDR3 loop: CASSKLRDRGQFEQYF. DNA for the CDR3: TGTGCCAGCTCCAAGCTTAGGGACAGGGGTCAATTTGAGCAGTACTTC.

The chain carries TRBV15 and TRBJ2-7; TRBD2 matches 8 bases. Germline V gives CDR1 LNHNV, CDR2 YYDKDF (reference sequence). V trimming: 0 bases; J trimming: 4 bases; junction bases outside the gene matches: 8. The length of the CDR3 is 16 residues. In DNA, the CDR3 is TGTGCCACCAGCAGAGATCTGGGGACTAGAGGATACGAGCAGTACTTC. This codes for CATSRDLGTRGYEQYF.

This clone was detected only once. The chain couples TRBV6-4 to TRBJ2-3; maybe TRBD1 (6 bases). Germline CDR1 and CDR2: MRHNA and SNTAGT. V was pared by 7 bases and J by 5 bases, with 13 bases between. CDR3 length: 13 residues. CDR3 sequence reads: CASNGTLKDTQYF. The CDR3 nucleotides are TGTGCCAGCAACGGGACATTGAAAGATACGCAGTATTTT.

The CDR3 DNA reads TGTGCCAGTAGTCGGACTAGCGGGGGGGAAGGGCCGGAGCAGTACTTC. Translation gives CASSRTSGGEGPEQYF. V usage is TRBV19 and J usage is TRBJ2-7; 15 bases align to TRBD2. V lost 5 bases to trimming and J lost 7 bases; unmatched junction nucleotides: 9. Germline V gene sequence: CDR1 LNHDA, CDR2 SQIVND (reference sequence). CDR3 size: 16 residues.

V and J are TRBV7-2 and TRBJ2-5, with D possibly matching TRBD1 (6 bases). The CDR3 covers 14 residues. Trimming shortened V by 1 base and J by 4 bases, and 10 bases separated the two germline ends. Germline CDR1 and CDR2: SGHTA and FQGNSA. Here the CDR3 DNA reads TGTGCCAGCAGCTTAGTTAGCAGGGGAGAGACCCAGTACTTC. Its translation: CASSLVSRGETQYF.

The V gene is TRBV30, the J gene TRBJ1-2, with 10 bases lining up with TRBD1. V lost 7 bases to trimming and J lost 0 bases; unmatched junction nucleotides: 5. The CDR3 has 14 residues. Per the germline V gene, CDR1 is GTSNPN and CDR2 is SVGIG (reference sequence). The CDR3 loop is CASPGTGANYGYTF. The CDR3 DNA reads TGTGCCTCCCCCGGGACAGGGGCTAACTATGGCTACACCTTC.

This chain uses TRBV11-2 with TRBJ1-1; no clear D. The CDR3 consists of 14 residues. V was pared by 0 bases and J by 1 base, with 6 bases between. Germline assignment: CDR1 SGHAT and CDR2 FQNNGV. CDR3 coding DNA: TGTGCCAGCAGCTTAGATTATTCGAACACTGAAGCTTTCTTT. It encodes CASSLDYSNTEAFF.

This clone appeared a single time. The chain employs TRBV6-5 and TRBJ1-4; 8 nucleotides line up with TRBD1. The CDR3 totals 15 residues. CDR1 is MNHEY, CDR2 SVGAGI, per germline. Trimming took 5 bases from V and 7 from J; bases not matched to a gene: 9. CDR3: CASSHRGGEIEKLFF. CDR3 nucleotides: TGTGCCAGCAGTCACAGGGGGGGGGAAATTGAAAAACTGTTTTTT.

About this clone itself: The same CDR3 arises from other DNA sequences in this sample as well. The rearrangement joins TRBV7-6 to TRBJ1-2; maybe TRBD1 (5 bases). There are 15 residues in the CDR3. Germline V CDR1 and CDR2: SGHVS, FNYEAQ. Trimming removed 4 bases at V and 5 bases at J, with 17 bases between. The CDR3 DNA reads as TGTGCCAGCAGCTCGTGGGGGGGACCAAGATATGGCTACACCTTC. Translating gives CASSSWGGPRYGYTF.

This chain joins TRBV6-4 and TRBJ2-1, with D unresolved. Germline V gene sequence: CDR1 MRHNA, CDR2 SNTAGT. The V end lost 3 bases, the J end lost 9 bases, and 12 bases lay between the germline ends. The CDR3 is 13 amino acids. CDR3 nucleotides: TGTGCCAGCAGTGAATCTTGGTCAGGTGAGCAGTTCTTC. It codes for CASSESWSGEQFF.

The chain recombines TRBV30 with TRBJ2-2, with D possibly TRBD2 on 5 matching bases. Germline lookup yields CDR1 GTSNPN and CDR2 SVGIG (reference sequence). This CDR3 comprises 14 residues. V was trimmed by 3 bases and J by 2 bases, leaving 10 bases between them. The CDR3 coding sequence is TGTGCCTGGAGGGATGGACTCAACACCGGGGAGCTGTTTTTT. Its translation is CAWRDGLNTGELFF.

The gene calls are TRBV7-9 and TRBJ2-5, with D possibly matching TRBD2 (5 bases). The J call could be wrong; TRBJ2-7 is a better fit for the DNA end. Germline V CDR1 and CDR2: SEHNR, FQNEAQ (reference sequence). The CDR3 is 14 amino acids. The CDR3 reads CASSSGMSEYEQYF. CDR3 DNA sequence: TGTGCCAGCAGCTCCGGGATGTCGGAATACGAGCAGTACTTC.

V gene TRBV7-2 combines with J gene TRBJ1-1; 7 bases match TRBD1. V gave up 5 bases and J gave up 0 bases; unmatched junction bases: 12. Germline loops: CDR1 SGHTA, CDR2 FQGNSA. The CDR3 is 17 amino acids. CDR3 region: CASSPGPGQPLNTEAFF. CDR3 DNA sequence: TGTGCCAGCAGCCCCGGTCCGGGACAGCCCTTGAACACTGAAGCTTTCTTT.

The V gene is TRBV10-2, the J gene TRBJ2-1, with 11 bases matching TRBD2. The CDR3 runs 16 residues. Germline V CDR1 and CDR2: WSHSY, SAAADI. V was clipped by 2 bases and J by 8 bases; unmatched bases: 8. The CDR3 DNA reads as TGCGCCAGCAGTGAGGGGCTAGCGGGGGGTGGCGATGAGCAGTTCTTC. Translation: CASSEGLAGGGDEQFF.

The V and J genes are TRBV5-4 and TRBJ2-3, with D perhaps TRBD1 (6 bases). Germline CDR1 is SGHNT and CDR2 is YYREEE (reference sequence). Trimming stripped 5 bases from V and 6 bases from J, with 16 bases between. The CDR3 has 14 amino acids. CDR3 loop: CASSRTEGVDTQYF. The CDR3, as DNA: TGTGCCAGCAGTAGGACTGAGGGGGTGGATACGCAGTATTTT.

The chain couples TRBV7-9 to TRBJ2-3, with 7 bases that match TRBD1. The germline V gene encodes CDR1 SEHNR and CDR2 FQNEAQ (reference sequence). V gave up 2 bases and J gave up 3 bases; unmatched junction bases: 5. The CDR3 loop spans 15 amino acids. CDR3 bases: TGTGCCAGCAGCTTAACAGGGGTTTCTACAGATACGCAGTATTTT. Translation gives CASSLTGVSTDTQYF.

The gene calls are TRBV18 and TRBJ2-7; 9 bases line up with TRBD1. V lost 4 bases to trimming and J lost 0 bases; unmatched junction nucleotides: 16. The CDR3 length is 19 residues. Germline CDR1 is KGHSH and CDR2 is LQKENI. CDR3 in amino acids: CASSRSLGTGTLSSYEQYF. The CDR3 bases are TGTGCCAGCTCACGTTCCCTCGGGACAGGGACCCTTAGCTCCTACGAGCAGTACTTC. The full variable domain, with the rest looked up from reference TRBV18 and TRBJ2-7, is NAGVMQNPRHLVRRRGQEARLRCSPMKGHSHVYWYRQLPEEGLKFMVYLQKENIIDESGMPKERFSAEFPKEGPSILRIQQVVRGDSAAYFCASSRSLGTGTLSSYEQYFGPGTRLTVT.